The TCR beta chain under discussion was sequenced for a study of T-cell memory formation after mild COVID-19. TCRdb re-analysed the 5' RACE reads in MiXCR, keeping a single row per CDR3 protein. The sample includes about 360,000 distinct CDR3 sequences, approximately 12% seen only once; the top ten take 20% to 25%. V was trimmed by 3 bases and J by 7 bases, leaving 6 bases between them. Germline V lookup: CDR1 MNHEY, CDR2 SVGAGI. CDR3 length: 11 residues. The receptor was derived from a man between 18 and 35 years old who had mild COVID-19 (a few samples of this study predate the infection). Cell type and time point are not known. The sequenced sample consisted of PBMCs or a T cell subset sorted from them (not recorded which). The J gene is TRBJ1-1, the V gene TRBV6-5, with D unclear. CDR3 in DNA: TGTGCCAGCAGTTATGGTTATGAAGCTTTCTTT. Residues: CASSYGYEAFF.